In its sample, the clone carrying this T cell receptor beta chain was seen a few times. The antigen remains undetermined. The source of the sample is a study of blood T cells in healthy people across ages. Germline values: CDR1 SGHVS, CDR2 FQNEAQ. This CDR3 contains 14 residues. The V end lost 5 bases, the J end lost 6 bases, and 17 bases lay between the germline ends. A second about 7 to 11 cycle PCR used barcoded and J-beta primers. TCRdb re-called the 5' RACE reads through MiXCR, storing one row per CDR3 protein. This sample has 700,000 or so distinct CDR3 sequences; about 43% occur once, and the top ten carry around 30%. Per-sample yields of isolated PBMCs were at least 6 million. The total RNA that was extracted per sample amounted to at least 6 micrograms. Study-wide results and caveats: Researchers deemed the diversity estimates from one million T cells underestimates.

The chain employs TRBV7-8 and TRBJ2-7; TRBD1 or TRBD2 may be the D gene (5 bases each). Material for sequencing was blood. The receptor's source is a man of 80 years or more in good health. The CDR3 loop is CASSPQGEVSEQYF. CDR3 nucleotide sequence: TGTGCCAGCAGCCCGCAGGGAGAAGTCAGCGAGCAGTACTTC.